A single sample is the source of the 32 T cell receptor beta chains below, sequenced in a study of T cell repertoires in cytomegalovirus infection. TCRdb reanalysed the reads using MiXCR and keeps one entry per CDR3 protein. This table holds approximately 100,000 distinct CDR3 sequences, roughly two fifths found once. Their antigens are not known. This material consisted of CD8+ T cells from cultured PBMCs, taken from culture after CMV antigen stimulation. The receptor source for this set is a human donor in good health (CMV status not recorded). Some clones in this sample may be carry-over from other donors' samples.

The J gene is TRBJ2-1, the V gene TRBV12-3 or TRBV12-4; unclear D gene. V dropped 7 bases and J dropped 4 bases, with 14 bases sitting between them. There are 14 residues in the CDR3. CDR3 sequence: CASTPWDPYNEQFF. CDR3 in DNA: TGTGCCAGCACCCCTTGGGATCCGTACAATGAGCAGTTCTTC.

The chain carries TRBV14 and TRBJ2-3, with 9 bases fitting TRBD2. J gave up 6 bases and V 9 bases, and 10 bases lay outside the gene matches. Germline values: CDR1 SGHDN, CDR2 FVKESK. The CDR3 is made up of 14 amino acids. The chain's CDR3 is CARPKRGVLDTQYF. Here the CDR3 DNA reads TGTGCCAGACCAAAGCGGGGGGTTCTGGATACGCAGTATTTT.

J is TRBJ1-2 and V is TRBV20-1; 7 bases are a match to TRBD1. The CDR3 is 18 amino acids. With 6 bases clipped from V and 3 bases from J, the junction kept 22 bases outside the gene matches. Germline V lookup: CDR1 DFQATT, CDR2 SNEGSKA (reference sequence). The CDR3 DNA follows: TGCAGTGCGAGGAATTTGAATAGCCAGGGGGTGGAGGACTATGGCTACACCTTC. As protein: CSARNLNSQGVEDYGYTF.

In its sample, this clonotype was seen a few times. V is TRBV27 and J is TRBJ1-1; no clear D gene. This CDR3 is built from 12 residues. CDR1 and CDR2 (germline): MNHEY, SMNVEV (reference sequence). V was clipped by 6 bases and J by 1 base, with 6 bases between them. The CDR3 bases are TGTGCCAGCAGGGAAGGGAACACTGAAGCTTTCTTT. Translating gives CASREGNTEAFF.

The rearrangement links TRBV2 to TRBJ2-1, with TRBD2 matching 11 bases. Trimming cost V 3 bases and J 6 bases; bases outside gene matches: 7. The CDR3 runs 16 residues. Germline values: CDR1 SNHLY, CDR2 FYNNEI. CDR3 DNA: TGTGCCAGCAGTGACCCGACTAGCGGGGACCTCAATGAGCAGTTCTTC. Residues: CASSDPTSGDLNEQFF.

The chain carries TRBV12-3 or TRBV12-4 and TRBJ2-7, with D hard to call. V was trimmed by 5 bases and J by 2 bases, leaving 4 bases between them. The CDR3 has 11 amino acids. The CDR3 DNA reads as TGTGCCAGCAGTATAACCTACGAGCAGTACTTC. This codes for CASSITYEQYF.

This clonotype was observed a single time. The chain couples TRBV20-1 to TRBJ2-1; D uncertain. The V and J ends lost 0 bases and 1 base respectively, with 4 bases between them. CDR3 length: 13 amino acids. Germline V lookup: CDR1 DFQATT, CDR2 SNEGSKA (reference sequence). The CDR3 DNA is TGCAGTGCTAGAGATTTGTCCTACAATGAGCAGTTCTTC. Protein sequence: CSARDLSYNEQFF.

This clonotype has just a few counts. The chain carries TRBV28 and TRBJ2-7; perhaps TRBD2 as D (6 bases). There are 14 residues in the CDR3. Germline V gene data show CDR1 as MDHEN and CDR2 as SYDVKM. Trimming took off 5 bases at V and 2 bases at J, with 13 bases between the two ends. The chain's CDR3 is CASSPPEGPYEQYF. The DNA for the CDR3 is TGTGCCAGCAGTCCACCGGAGGGGCCCTACGAGCAGTACTTC.

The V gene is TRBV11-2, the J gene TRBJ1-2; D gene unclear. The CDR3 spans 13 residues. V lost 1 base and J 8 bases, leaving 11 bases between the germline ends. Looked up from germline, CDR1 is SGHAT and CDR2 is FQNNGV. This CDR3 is CASSLGTSRGYTF. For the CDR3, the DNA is TGTGCCAGCAGCTTAGGAACCTCTAGAGGCTACACCTTC.

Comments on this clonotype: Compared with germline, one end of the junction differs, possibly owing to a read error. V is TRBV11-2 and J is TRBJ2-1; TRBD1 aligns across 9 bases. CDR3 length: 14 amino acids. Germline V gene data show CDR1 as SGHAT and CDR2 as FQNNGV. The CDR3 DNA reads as TGTGCCAGCAGCTCCGGGACAGGGAGGAATGGGCAGTTCTTC. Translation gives CASSSGTGRNGQFF. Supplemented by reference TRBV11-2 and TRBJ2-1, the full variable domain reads EAGVAQSPRYKIIEKRQSVAFWCNPISGHATLYWYQQILGQGPKLLIQFQNNGVVDDSQLPKDRFSAERLKGVDSTLKIQPAKLEDSAVYLCASSSGTGRNGQFFGPGTRLTVL.

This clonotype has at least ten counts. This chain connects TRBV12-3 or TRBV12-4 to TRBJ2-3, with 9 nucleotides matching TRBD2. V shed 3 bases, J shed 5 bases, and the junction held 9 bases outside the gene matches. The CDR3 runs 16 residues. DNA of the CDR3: TGTGCCAGCAGTTTGATAGCGGGGGAACCGGGAGATACGCAGTATTTT. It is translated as CASSLIAGEPGDTQYF.

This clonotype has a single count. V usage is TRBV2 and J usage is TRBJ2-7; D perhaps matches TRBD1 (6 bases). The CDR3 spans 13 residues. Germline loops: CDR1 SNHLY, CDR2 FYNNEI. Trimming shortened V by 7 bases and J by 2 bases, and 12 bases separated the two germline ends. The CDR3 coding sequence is TGTGCCAGCACCGACAGGAACCCCTACGAGCAGTACTTC. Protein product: CASTDRNPYEQYF.

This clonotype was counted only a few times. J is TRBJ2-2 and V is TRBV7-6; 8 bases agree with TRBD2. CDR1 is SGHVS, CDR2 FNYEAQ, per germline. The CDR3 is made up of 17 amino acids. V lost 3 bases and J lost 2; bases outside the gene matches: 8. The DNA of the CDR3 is TGTGCCAGCAGCTTTCCCAGCGGGGGCCTAAACACCGGGGAGCTGTTTTTT. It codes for CASSFPSGGLNTGELFF.

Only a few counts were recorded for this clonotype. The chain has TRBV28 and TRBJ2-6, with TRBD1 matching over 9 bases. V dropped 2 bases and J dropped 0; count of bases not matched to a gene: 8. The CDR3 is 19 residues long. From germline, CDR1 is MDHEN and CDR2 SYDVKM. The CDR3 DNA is TGTGCCAGCAGTTTACTCTGGGACAGGGAAGGCTCTGGGGCCAACGTCCTGACTTTC. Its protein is CASSLLWDREGSGANVLTF.

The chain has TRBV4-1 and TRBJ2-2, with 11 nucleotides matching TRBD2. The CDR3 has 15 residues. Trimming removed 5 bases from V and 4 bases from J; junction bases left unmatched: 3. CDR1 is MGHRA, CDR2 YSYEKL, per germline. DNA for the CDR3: TGCGCCAGCAGCTTTAGCGGGGGGGCCACCGGGGAGCTGTTTTTT. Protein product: CASSFSGGATGELFF.

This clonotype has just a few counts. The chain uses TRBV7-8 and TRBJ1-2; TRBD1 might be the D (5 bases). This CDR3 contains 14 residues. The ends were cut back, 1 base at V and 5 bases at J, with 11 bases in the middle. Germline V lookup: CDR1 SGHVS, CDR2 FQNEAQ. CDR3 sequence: CASSLDSEGYGYTF. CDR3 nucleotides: TGTGCCAGCAGCTTAGACAGCGAGGGGTATGGCTACACCTTC.

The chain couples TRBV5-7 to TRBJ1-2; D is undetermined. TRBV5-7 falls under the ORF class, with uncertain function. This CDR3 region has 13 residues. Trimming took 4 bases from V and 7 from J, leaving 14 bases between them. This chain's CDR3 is CASSIWTKRGYTF. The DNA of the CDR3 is TGTGCCAGCAGCATCTGGACGAAGCGTGGCTACACCTTC.

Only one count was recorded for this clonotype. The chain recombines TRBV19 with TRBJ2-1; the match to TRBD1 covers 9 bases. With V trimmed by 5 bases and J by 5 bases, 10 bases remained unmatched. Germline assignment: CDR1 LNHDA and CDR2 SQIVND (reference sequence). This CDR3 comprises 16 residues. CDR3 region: CASSLTQGAKDNEQFF. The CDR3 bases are TGTGCCAGTAGTCTAACACAGGGGGCGAAGGACAATGAGCAGTTCTTC. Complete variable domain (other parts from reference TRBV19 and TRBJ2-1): DGGITQSPKYLFRKEGQNVTLSCEQNLNHDAMYWYRQDPGQGLRLIYYSQIVNDFQKGDIAEGYSVSREKKESFPLTVTSAQKNPTAFYLCASSLTQGAKDNEQFFGPGTRLTVL.

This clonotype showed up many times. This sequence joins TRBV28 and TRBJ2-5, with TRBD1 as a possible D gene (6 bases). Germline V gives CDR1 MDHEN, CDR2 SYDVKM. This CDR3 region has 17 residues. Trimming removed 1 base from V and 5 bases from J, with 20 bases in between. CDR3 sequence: CASSLYPTQGQGETQYF. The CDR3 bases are TGTGCCAGCAGTTTATACCCCACACAGGGTCAAGGGGAGACCCAGTACTTC.

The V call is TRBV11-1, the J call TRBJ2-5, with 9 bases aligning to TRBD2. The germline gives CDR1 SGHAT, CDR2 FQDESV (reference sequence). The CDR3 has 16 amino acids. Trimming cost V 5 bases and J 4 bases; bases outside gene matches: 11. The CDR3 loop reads CASSDVAGAGAETQYF. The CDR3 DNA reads TGTGCCAGCAGCGATGTAGCGGGGGCAGGGGCAGAGACCCAGTACTTC.

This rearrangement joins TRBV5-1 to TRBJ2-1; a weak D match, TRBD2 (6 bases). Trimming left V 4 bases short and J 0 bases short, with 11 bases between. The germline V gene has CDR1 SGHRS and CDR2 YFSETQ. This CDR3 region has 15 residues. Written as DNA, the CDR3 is TGCGCCAGCAGCCGGGACTCGAGCTCCTACAATGAGCAGTTCTTC. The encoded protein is CASSRDSSSYNEQFF.

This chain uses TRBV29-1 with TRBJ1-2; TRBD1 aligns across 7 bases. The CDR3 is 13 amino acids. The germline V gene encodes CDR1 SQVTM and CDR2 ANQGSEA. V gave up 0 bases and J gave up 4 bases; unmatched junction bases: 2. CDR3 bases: TGCAGCGTTGAAGAAACAGGGGCCTATGGCTACACCTTC. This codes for CSVEETGAYGYTF.

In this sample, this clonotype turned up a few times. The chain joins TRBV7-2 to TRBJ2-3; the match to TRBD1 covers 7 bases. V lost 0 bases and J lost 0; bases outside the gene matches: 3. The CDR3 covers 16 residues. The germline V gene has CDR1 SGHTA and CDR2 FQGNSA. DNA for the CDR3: TGTGCCAGCAGCTTAGCAAGGGACAGAAGCACAGATACGCAGTATTTT. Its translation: CASSLARDRSTDTQYF.

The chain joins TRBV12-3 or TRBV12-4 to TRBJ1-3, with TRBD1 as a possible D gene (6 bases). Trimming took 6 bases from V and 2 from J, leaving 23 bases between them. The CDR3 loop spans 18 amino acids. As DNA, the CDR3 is TGTGCCAGCAGCCCCCCCAACACCCCCAACAGGGCTGGAAACACCATATATTTT. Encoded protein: CASSPPNTPNRAGNTIYF.

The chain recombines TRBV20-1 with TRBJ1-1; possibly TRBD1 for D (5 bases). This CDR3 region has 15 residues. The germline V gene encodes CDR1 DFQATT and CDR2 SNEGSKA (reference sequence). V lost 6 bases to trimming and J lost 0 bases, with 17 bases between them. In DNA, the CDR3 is TGCAGTGCCAACGGGGGACGGGTAATGAACACTGAAGCTTTCTTT. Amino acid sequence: CSANGGRVMNTEAFF.

CDR3 coding DNA: TGTGCCAGCAGTTTCCACGGCACAGATACGCAGTATTTT. It is translated as CASSFHGTDTQYF. V gene TRBV27 combines with J gene TRBJ2-3; the D is unclear. CDR3 length: 13 amino acids. Trimming removed 3 bases from V and 1 base from J, with 5 bases in between. Per germline, CDR1 MNHEY and CDR2 SMNVEV (reference sequence).

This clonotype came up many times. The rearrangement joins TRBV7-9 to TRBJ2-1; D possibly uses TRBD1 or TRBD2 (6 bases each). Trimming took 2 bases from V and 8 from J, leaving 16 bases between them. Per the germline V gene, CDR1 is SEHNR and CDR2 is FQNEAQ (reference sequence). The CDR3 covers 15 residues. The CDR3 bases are TGTGCCAGCAGCTTATTAGGGGGGACTGGGGATGAGCAGTTCTTC. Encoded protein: CASSLLGGTGDEQFF.

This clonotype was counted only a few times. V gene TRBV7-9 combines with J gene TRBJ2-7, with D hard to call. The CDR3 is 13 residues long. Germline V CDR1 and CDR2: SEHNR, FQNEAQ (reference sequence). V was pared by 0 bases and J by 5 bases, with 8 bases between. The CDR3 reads CASSLAAVHEQYF. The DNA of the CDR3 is TGTGCCAGCAGCTTAGCGGCGGTCCACGAGCAGTACTTC.

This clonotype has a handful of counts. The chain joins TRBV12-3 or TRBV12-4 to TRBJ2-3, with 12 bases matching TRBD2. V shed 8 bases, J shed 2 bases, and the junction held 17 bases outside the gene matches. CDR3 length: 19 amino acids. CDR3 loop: CASSPTVGLAGGYTDTQYF. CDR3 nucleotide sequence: TGTGCCAGCTCGCCTACTGTGGGGCTAGCGGGGGGGTACACAGATACGCAGTATTTT.

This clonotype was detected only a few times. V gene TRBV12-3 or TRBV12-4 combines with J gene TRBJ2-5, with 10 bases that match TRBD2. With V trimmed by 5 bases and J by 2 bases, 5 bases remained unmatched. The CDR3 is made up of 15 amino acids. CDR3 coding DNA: TGTGCCAGCAGTAGAACTAGCGGGACTCAAGAGACCCAGTACTTC. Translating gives CASSRTSGTQETQYF.

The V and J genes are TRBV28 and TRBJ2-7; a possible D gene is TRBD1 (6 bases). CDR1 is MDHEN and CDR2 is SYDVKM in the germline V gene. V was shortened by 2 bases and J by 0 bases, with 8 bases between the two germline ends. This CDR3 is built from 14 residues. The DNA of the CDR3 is TGTGCCAGCAGTTTAGCAGGGGACTCCTACGAGCAGTACTTC. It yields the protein CASSLAGDSYEQYF.

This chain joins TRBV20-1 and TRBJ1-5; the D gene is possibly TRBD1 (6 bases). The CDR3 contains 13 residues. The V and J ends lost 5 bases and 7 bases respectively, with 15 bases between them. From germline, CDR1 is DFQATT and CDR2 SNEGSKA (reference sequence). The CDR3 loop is CSAREGTGQPQHF. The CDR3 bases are TGCAGTGCTCGGGAGGGTACAGGGCAGCCCCAGCATTTT.